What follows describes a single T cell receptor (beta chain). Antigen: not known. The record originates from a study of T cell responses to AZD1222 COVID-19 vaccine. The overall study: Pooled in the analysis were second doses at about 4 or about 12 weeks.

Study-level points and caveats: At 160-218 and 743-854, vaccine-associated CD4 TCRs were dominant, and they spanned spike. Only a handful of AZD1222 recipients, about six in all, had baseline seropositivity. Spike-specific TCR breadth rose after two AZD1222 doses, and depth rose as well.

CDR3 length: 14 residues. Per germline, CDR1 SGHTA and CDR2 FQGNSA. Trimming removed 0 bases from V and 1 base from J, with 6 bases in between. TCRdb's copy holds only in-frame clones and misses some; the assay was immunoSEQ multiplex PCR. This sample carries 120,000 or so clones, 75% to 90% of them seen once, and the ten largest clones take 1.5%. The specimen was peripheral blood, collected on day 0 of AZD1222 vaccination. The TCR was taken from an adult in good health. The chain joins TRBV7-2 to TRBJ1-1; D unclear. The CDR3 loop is CASSLARSNTEAFF. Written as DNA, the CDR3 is TGTGCCAGCAGCTTAGCGCGGTCGAACACTGAAGCTTTCTTT. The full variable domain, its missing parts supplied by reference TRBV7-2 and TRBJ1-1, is GAGVSQSPSNKVTEKGKDVELRCDPISGHTALYWYRQSLGQGLEFLIYFQGNSAPDKSGLPSDRFSAERTGGSVSTLTIQRTQQEDSAVYLCASSLARSNTEAFFGQGTRLTVV.